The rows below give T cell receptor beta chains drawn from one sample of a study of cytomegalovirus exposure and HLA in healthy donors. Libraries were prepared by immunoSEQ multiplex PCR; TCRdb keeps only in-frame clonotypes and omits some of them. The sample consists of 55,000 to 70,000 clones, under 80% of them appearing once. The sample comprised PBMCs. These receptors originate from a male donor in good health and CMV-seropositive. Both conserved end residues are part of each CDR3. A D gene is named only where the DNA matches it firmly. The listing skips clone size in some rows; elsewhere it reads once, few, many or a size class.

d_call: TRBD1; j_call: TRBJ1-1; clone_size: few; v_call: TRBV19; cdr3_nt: TGTGCCAGTAGTACCTGGGGACAGGGTAATACTGAAGCTTTCTTT; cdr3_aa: CASSTWGQGNTEAFF
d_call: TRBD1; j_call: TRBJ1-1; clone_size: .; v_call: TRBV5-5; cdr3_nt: TGTGCCAGCAGCCCGGGACAGGGGGGAACTGAAGCTTTCTTT; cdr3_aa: CASSPGQGGTEAFF
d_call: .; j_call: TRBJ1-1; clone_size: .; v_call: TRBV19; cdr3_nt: TGTGCCAGTAGTTCTCAGGGGCAGGGCCGGGTTGAAGCTTTCTTT; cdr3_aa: CASSSQGQGRVEAFF
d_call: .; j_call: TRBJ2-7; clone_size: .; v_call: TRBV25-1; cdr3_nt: TGTGCCAGCAGCTACAGGGTTAGCGAGCAGTACTTC; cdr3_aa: CASSYRVSEQYF
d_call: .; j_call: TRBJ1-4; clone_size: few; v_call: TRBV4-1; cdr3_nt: TGCGCCAGCAGCCACCCCGGGGGGGTTGAAAAACTGTTTTTT; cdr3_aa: CASSHPGGVEKLFF
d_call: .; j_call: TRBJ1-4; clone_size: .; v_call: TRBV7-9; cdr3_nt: TGTGCCAGCAGCTTAGCGCAGGGGCACGCCTTTGAAAAACTGTTTTTT; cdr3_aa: CASSLAQGHAFEKLFF
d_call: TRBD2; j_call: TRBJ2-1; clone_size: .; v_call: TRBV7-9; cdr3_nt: TGTGCCAGCAGCTTAGGGGAGGGGTCCTACAATGAGCAGTTCTTC; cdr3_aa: CASSLGEGSYNEQFF
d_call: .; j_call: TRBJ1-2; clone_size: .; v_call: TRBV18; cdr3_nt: TGTGCCAGCTCATCGACTCGCTCGGATGGCTACACCTTC; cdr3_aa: CASSSTRSDGYTF
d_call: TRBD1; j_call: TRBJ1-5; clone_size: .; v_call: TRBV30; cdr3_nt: TGTGCCTGGAGTCCTGGGACAGGCCCTAATCAGCCCCAGCATTTT; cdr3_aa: CAWSPGTGPNQPQHF
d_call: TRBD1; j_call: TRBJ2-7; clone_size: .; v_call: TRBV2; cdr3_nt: TGTGCCAGCGCCGCCGTCGGGACAGGGAGCCGCTACGAGCAGTACTTC; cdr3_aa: CASAAVGTGSRYEQYF
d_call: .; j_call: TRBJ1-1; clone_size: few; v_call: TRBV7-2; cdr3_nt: TGTGCCAGCAGCTTAGGTCGGGGGATACGCACTGAAGCTTTCTTT; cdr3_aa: CASSLGRGIRTEAFF
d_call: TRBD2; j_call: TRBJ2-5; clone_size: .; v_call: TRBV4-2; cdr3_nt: TGTGCCAGCAGCCAAGATCGCGGGGGCCAAGAGACCCAGTACTTC; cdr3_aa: CASSQDRGGQETQYF
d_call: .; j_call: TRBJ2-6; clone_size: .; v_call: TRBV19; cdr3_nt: TGTGCCAGTAGATACGACAGATCTGGGGCCAACGTCCTGACTTTC; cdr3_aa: CASRYDRSGANVLTF
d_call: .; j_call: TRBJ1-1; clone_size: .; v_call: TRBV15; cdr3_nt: TGTGCCACCGAGGTGGGGGCTAGGGCTTTCTTT; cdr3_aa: CATEVGARAFF
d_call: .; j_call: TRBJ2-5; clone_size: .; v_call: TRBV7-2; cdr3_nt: TGTGCCAGCAGCTTATGGGCGGGGGCCTCCCAAGAGACCCAGTACTTC; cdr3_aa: CASSLWAGASQETQYF
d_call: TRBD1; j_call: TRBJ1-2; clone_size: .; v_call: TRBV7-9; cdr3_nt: TGTGCCAGCAGCTTAATGGACAGGGGGCGCCCGGACTATGGCTACACCTTC; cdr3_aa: CASSLMDRGRPDYGYTF
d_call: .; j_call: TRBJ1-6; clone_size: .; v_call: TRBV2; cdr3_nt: TGTGCCAGCAGCCCGGGGGGGGGACCCTATAATTCACCCCTCCACTTT; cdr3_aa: CASSPGGGPYNSPLHF
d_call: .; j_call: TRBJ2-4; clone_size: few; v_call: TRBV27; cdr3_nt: TGTGCCAGCAGGGAGAGAGGCAAAAACATTCAGTACTTC; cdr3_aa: CASRERGKNIQYF
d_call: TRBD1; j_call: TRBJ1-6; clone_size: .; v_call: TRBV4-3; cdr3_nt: TGCGCCAGCAGCCGAGACTGGACAGGGGATAGATCACCCCTCCACTTT; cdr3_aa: CASSRDWTGDRSPLHF
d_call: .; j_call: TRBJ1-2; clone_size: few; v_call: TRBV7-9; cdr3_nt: TGTGCCAGCAGCTTAGAACAGAATGGCTACACCTTC; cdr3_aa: CASSLEQNGYTF
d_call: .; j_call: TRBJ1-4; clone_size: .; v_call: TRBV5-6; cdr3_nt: TGTGCCAGCAGCCGGGTGACAGTGACTAATGAAAAACTGTTTTTT; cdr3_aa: CASSRVTVTNEKLFF
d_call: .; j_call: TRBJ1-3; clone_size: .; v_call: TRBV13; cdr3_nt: TGTGCCAGCAGCTTAGGCCGTTTGGCAGCGAGCTCTGGAAACACCATATATTTT; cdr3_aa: CASSLGRLAASSGNTIYF
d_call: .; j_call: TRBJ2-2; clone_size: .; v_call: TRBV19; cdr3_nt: TGTGCCAGTAGCCTACGAAGGAACACCGGGGAGCTGTTTTTT; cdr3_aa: CASSLRRNTGELFF
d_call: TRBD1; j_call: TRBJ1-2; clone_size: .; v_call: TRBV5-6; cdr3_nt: TGTGCCAGCAGCTTGTTCGACAGGGACGTATCCGGCTATGGCTACACCTTC; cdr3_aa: CASSLFDRDVSGYGYTF
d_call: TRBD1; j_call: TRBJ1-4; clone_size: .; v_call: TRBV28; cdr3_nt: TGTGCCAGCACCCAAGACAGGGGATTAACAAATGAAAAACTGTTTTTT; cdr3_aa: CASTQDRGLTNEKLFF
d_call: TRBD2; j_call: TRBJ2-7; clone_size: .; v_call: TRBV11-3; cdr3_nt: TGTGCCAGCAGCTTAGGAAGCGGGGGGGCTGTCGAGCAGTACTTC; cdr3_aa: CASSLGSGGAVEQYF
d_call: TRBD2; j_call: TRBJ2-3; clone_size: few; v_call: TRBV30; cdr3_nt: TGTGCCTCCACAGCGGGGGGTTGGGATACGCAGTATTTT; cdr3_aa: CASTAGGWDTQYF
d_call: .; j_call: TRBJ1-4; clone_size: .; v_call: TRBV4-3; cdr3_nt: TGCGCCAGCAGCCAAGATAGGAAGTTGATAGGGGTTGAAAAACTGTTTTTT; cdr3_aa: CASSQDRKLIGVEKLFF
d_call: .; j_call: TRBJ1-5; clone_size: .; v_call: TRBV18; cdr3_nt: TGTGCCAGCTCACCTCGGGACACCGATCAGCCCCAGCATTTT; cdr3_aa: CASSPRDTDQPQHF
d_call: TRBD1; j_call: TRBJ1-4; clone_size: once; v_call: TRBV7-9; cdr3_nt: TGTGCCAGCAGCCGGGACAGGGGAACTAATGAAAAACTGTTTTTT; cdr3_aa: CASSRDRGTNEKLFF